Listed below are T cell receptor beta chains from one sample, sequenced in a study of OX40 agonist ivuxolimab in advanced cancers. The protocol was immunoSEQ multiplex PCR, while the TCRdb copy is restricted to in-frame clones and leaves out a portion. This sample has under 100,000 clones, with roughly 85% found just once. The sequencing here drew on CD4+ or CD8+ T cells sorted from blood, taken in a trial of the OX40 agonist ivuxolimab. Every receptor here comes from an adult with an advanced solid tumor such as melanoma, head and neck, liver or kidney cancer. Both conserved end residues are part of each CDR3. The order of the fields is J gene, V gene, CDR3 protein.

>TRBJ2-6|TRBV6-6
CASRTGTAYGANVLTF
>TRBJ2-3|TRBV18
CASSHPTGGGDTQYF
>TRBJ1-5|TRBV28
CASRGGQGAIGNQPQHF
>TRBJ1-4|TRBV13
CASSSRTLNEKLFF
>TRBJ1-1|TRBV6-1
CASRGVRGATEAFF
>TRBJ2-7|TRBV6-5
CASSNDLSGSYEQYF
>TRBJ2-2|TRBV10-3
CAISESLPRAWTGELFF
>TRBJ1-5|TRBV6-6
CASSLPGGNQPQHF
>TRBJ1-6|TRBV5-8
CASSLGSYNSPLHF
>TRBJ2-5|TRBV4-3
CASSQDLSSGGAPETQYF
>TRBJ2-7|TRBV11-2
CASSWQLAGGSYEQYF
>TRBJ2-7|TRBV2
CASSDLGLPATEQYF
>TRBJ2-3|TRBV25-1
CASNSGGATDTQYF
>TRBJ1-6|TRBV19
CASSTTGYPNSPLHF
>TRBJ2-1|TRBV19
CASSKEDRGSDEQFF
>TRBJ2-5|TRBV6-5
CASKGRARQETQYF
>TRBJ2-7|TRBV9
CASSGRTGFIEQYF
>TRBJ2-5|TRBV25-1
CASSAEETQYF
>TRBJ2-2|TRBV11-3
CASSLGLQNTGELFF
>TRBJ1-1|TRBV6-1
CASSDTRLTEAFF
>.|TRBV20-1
CSARDPHEQYF
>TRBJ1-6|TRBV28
CASWIGGNYNSPLHF
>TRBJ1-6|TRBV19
CASSTGVRTPLHF
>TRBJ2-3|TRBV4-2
CASSQDGLAGSTDTQYF
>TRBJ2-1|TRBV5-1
CASSGRTGSLFRSYNEQFF
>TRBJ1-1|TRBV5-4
CASSSAGGWNTEAFF
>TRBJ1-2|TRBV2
CASSEGQGSGYTF
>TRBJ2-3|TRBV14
CASSRTTGTSTDTQYF
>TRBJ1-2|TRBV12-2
CASRFDRPTGGGRYGYTF
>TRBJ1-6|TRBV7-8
CASSLEGRGRGRNSPLHF
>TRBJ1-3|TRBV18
CASSPGTTGNTIYF
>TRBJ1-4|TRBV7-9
CASSTGQGNEKLFF
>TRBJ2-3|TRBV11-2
CASSLETGTGSQYF
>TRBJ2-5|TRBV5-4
CASSLGAGGPEETQYF
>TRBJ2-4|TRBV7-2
CASSSERGVGNIQYF
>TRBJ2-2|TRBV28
CASREQGDGELFF
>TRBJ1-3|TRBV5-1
CASSVGTGWGNTIYF
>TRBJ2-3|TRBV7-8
CASSFGTSSTDTQYF
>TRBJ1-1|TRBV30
CAWRAMNTEAFF
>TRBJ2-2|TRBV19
CASSIRAGSNTGELFF
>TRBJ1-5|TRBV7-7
CASSLDRDQPQHF
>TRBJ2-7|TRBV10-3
CATRTGEYEQYF
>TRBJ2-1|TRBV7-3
CASSSPGTVYNEQFF
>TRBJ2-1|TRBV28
CASVLQGAVTYNEQFF
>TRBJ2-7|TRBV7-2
CASSLERVGEQYF
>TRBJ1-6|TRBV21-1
CASSRLTLAGSNSPLHF
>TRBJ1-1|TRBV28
CASSLPAAYTEAFF
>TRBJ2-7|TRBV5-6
CASSFTQGYEQYF
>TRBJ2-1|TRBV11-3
CASSPSSAGAYIEQFF
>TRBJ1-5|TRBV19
CASSNGGTAFLGSQPQHF